The clone carrying this T cell receptor beta chain was found many times. The TCR library was built from RNA with a 3' RACE protocol and unique molecular identifiers. Each CDR3 protein gets one entry after TCRdb re-called the 3' RACE reads with MiXCR. This repertoire shows approximately 96,000 distinct CDR3 sequences, 5.5% to 8.5% found once; its top ten account for about 1.1%. Indicated treatment: PENTA 11 planned treatment interruption arm or continuous ART arm. The CDR3 loop spans 15 amino acids. The V and J ends lost 3 bases and 0 bases respectively, with 8 bases between them. These data belong to a study of HIV-infected children after antiretroviral therapy interruption.

The source material was CD45RA+ CD4+ T cells from PBMCs, pooled from several time points, sampled from a donor given antiretroviral therapy, either interrupted or continuous. Described subset: naive CD4+ CD45RA+ CD45RO- T cells. The TCR originated in a pool of human donors with HIV. This chain joins TRBV12-3 or TRBV12-4 and TRBJ1-4, with D uncertain. In DNA, the CDR3 is TGTGCCAGCAGTTTCAAAGTTGCAACTAATGAAAAACTGTTTTTT. This gives the protein CASSFKVATNEKLFF.